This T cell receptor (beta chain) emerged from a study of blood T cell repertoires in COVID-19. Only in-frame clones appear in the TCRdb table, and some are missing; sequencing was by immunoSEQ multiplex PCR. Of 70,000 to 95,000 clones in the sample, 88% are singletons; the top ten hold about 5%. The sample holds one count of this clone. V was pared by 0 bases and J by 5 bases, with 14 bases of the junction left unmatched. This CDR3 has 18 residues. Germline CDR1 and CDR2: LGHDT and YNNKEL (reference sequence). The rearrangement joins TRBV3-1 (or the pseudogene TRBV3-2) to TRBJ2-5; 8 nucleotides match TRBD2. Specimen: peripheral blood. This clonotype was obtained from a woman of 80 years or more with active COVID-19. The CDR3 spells CASSQDKRKLAVGETQYF. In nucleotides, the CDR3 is TGTGCCAGCAGCCAAGATAAAAGGAAACTAGCGGTAGGGGAGACCCAGTACTTC.